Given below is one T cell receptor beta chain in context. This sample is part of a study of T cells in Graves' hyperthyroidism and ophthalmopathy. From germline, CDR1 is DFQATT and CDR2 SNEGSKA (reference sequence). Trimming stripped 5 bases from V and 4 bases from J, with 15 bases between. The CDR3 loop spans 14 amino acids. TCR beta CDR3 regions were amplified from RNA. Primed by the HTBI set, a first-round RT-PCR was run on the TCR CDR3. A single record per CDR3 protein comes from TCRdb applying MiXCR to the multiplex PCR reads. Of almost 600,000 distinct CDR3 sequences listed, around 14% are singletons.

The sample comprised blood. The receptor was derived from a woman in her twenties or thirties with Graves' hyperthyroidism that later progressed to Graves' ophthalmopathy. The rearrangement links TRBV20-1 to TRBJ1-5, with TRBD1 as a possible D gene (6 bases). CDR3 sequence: CSAGGGHSNQPQHF. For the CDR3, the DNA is TGCAGTGCTGGCGGGGGACACTCAAATCAGCCCCAGCATTTT.